This T cell receptor (beta chain) was captured in a study of T cell responses to AZD1222 COVID-19 vaccine. To note about this clone: As yet, its antigen is unknown.

The length of the CDR3 is 12 residues. Trimming removed 5 bases from V and 6 bases from J, with 8 bases in between. Germline assignment: CDR1 MNHEY and CDR2 SMNVEV (reference sequence). Study-wide results and limits: No day 14 peak samples; only post-peak repertoires were characterized.

Method: immunoSEQ multiplex PCR; TCRdb's copy keeps in-frame clones and lacks some. This sample has some 120,000 clones, with roughly 88% found just once. The TCR originated in an adult in good health. Sequencing was performed on peripheral blood, taken on day 0 of MenACWY control vaccination. V is TRBV27 and J is TRBJ1-3, with D unclear. The CDR3 coding sequence is TGTGCCAGCAGTGAGACTGCAAACACCATATATTTT. This translates into CASSETANTIYF.